These 9 T cell receptor beta chains share one sample of origin, sequenced in a study of OX40 agonist ivuxolimab in advanced cancers. This table comes from immunoSEQ multiplex PCR, and its TCRdb copy is limited to in-frame clones, with some not included. The sample holds approximately 44,000 clones, about 80% seen once. Source: CD4+ or CD8+ T cells sorted from blood, taken in a trial of the OX40 agonist ivuxolimab. These receptors all come from an adult with an advanced solid tumor such as melanoma, head and neck, liver or kidney cancer.

The chain combines TRBV5-1 with TRBJ1-1; D remains ambiguous. V lost 4 bases, J lost 1 base, and 11 bases lay in between. The CDR3 has 14 amino acids. CDR1 SGHRS and CDR2 YFSETQ come from the germline V gene. Here the CDR3 reads CASSLGRENTEAFF. CDR3 DNA sequence: TGCGCCAGCAGCCTCGGACGGGAGAACACTGAAGCTTTCTTT.

This chain joins TRBV28 and TRBJ2-3, with 10 bases fitting TRBD2. CDR3 length: 16 amino acids. Germline CDR1 and CDR2: MDHEN and SYDVKM. V trimming: 1 base; J trimming: 7 bases; junction bases outside the gene matches: 8. The CDR3 loop is CASSLSASGSSNTQYF. The CDR3 nucleotides read TGTGCCAGCAGTTTATCAGCTAGCGGGAGTTCGAATACGCAGTATTTT.

The chain joins TRBV20-1 to TRBJ2-3; D unclear. Germline CDR1 and CDR2: DFQATT and SNEGSKA (reference sequence). The CDR3 consists of 10 residues. The V end lost 6 bases, the J end lost 6 bases, and 7 bases lay between the germline ends. This chain's CDR3 is CSAQRDTQYF. As DNA, the CDR3 is TGCAGTGCCCAGAGGGATACGCAGTATTTT.

The genes are TRBV7-2 and TRBJ2-7; TRBD2 matches 10 bases. V dropped 1 base and J dropped 1; count of bases not matched to a gene: 1. CDR1 is SGHTA, CDR2 FQGNSA, per germline. The CDR3 is 15 residues long. The CDR3 sequence: CASSLGSGRSYEQYF. CDR3 in DNA: TGTGCCAGCAGCTTAGGTAGCGGGAGGTCCTACGAGCAGTACTTC.

This chain links TRBV28 with TRBJ2-5, with a weak D call TRBD1 (6 bases). Trimming cost V 6 bases and J 3 bases, with 14 bases left between them. There are 14 residues in the CDR3. CDR1 and CDR2 (germline): MDHEN, SYDVKM. The CDR3 here is CASRETGFEETQYF. Written as DNA, the CDR3 is TGTGCCAGCAGAGAAACAGGGTTCGAAGAGACCCAGTACTTC.

This chain connects TRBV20-1 to TRBJ2-7; tentatively, D is TRBD2 (5 bases). The germline V gene encodes CDR1 DFQATT and CDR2 SNEGSKA (reference sequence). This CDR3 is 11 amino acids long. The CDR3 protein is CSGQEAYEQYF. CDR3 coding DNA: TGCAGCGGCCAGGAGGCCTACGAGCAGTACTTC.

This rearrangement joins TRBV10-3 to TRBJ2-7; D not resolved. The CDR3 has 13 amino acids. Deletions cut 4 bases from V and 2 bases from J, with 9 bases between. Germline CDR1 and CDR2: ENHRY and SYGVKD. The CDR3 DNA reads as TGTGCCATCAGTGGGGATACCCCCTACGAGCAGTACTTC. This translates into CAISGDTPYEQYF.

This clone showed up just a few times. This chain joins TRBV28 and TRBJ1-1, with TRBD1 matching over 8 bases. With 10 bases clipped from V and 4 bases from J, the junction kept 8 bases outside the gene matches. CDR1 and CDR2 from the germline V gene are MDHEN and SYDVKM. This CDR3 has 13 residues. The CDR3 DNA reads TGTGCCACCAGGGGGACAGGCGGCACTGAAGCTTTCTTT. This sequence encodes CATRGTGGTEAFF. The variable domain in full, completed from reference TRBV28 and TRBJ1-1, reads DVKVTQSSRYLVKRTGEKVFLECVQDMDHENMFWYRQDPGLGLRLIYFSYDVKMKEKGDIPEGYSVSREKKERFSLILESASTNQTSMYLCATRGTGGTEAFFGQGTRLTVV.

V usage is TRBV6-5 and J usage is TRBJ2-7, with a possible D match to TRBD1 (6 bases). The V end lost 7 bases, the J end lost 0 bases, and 13 bases lay between the germline ends. Germline V gene sequence: CDR1 MNHEY, CDR2 SVGAGI. The CDR3 runs to 14 residues. The CDR3, as DNA: TGTGCCAGCAATCCTGGGGGCGGCTCCTACGAGCAGTACTTC. It specifies CASNPGGGSYEQYF.